Here is one T cell receptor (beta chain) with its context. Its antigen is not known. This specimen comes from a study of siplizumab effects on memory and regulatory T cells. Study findings and constraints: Most proliferating CD4+ or CD8+ clones, roughly 80-96%, had no naive or memory assignment.

In germline, CDR1 is SGDLS, CDR2 YYNGEE. V was clipped by 0 bases and J by 7 bases, with 16 bases between them. The CDR3 extends over 15 amino acids. TCRdb keeps only in-frame clones here, not all; method: immunoSEQ multiplex PCR. The sample has roughly 100,000 clones, about 96% seen once. Donor pairs, a few in total, had unstimulated naive, memory, effector memory and TEMRA subsets sequenced. The sample comprised naive CD4+ T cells sorted from blood. This chain uses TRBV9 with TRBJ2-5; TRBD1 is a possible D gene (7 bases). This TCR derives from a human donor in good health. The DNA of the CDR3 is TGTGCCAGCAGCGTAGAGGCAGGGGGGATAGGGACCCAGTACTTC. Translating gives CASSVEAGGIGTQYF.